Here is one T cell receptor beta chain with its context. What it recognizes is unknown. This specimen belongs to a study of cytotoxic CD8 clonotypes in ibrutinib-treated CLL. Looking at the study overall: Included were 11 to 12 relapsed/refractory and about 15 treatment-naive patients, of whom approximately 18 were IGHV unmutated.

The study's findings and limits: Higher circulating CD8+ T-cell counts strongly accompanied higher baseline clonality, above age-matched healthy donors.

Generated by immunoSEQ multiplex PCR, the TCRdb table keeps only in-frame clones and is missing some. The table records approximately 350,000 clones, roughly 70% of them present only once. V was trimmed by 4 bases and J by 1 base, leaving 13 bases between them. Germline-derived CDR1 and CDR2 are LNHNV and YYDKDF (reference sequence). This CDR3 comprises 15 residues. The origin of this receptor is a human donor with chronic lymphocytic leukemia. The sample in question was PBMCs, obtained after 36 months of ibrutinib treatment. This rearrangement joins TRBV15 to TRBJ1-1, with D possibly matching TRBD1 (6 bases). This chain's CDR3 is CATSTYRETNTEAFF. The CDR3 nucleotides are TGTGCCACCAGCACCTACAGGGAAACGAACACTGAAGCTTTCTTT.